This TCR beta chain came from a study of T cell responses to AZD1222 COVID-19 vaccine listed by TCRdb under 2021. Context from the whole study: Because spike-specific TCR depth and breadth did not differ between the two schedules, AZD1222 recipients who got a second dose at roughly 4 weeks were pooled with those who got a second dose at roughly 12 weeks. A total of approximately 240 trial participants underwent TCR sequencing, of whom about 200 received two doses of AZD1222 and some 26 received two doses of the MenACWY control vaccine. Enrollment into the trials was organized by age into subgroups of 18-55, 56-69 and 70-plus years, and those subgroups contained 148, 28 and 57 TCR-sequenced participants, respectively. Study-wide conclusions, independent of this receptor: In the small 56-69-year group, the increase in depth fell short of significance, most likely because of low power. Spike-specific TCR breadth and depth rose significantly after two AZD1222 doses compared with day 0 and with MenACWY recipients. Conclusions about previously exposed vaccinees were limited because only a handful of AZD1222 recipients were SARS-CoV-2 seropositive at baseline. Because no day 14 peak-response samples were available, the repertoires could be characterized only after the peak T cell response. CD4 TCRs associated with the vaccine covered the entire spike protein, and the dominant responses were in regions 160-218 and 743-854. Participants were mostly white British, with more females than males. The authors suggested clonal diversity may have been underestimated. Reportedly, close to half of the unique spike-specific TCRs recognized epitopes lying outside the regions that are mutated in the B.1.351 and B.1.1.7 variants.

The CDR3 regions of human TCRbeta chains were analyzed by immunosequencing. The original methods were these. Repertoire TCRs were matched against a reference library of SARS-CoV-2-specific TCRs generated with the MIRA antigen-specificity platform. Breadth meant the fraction of unique TCRs that were SARS-CoV-2-associated, whereas depth meant the fraction of total T cells that were SARS-CoV-2-associated. Using the MIRA data, every spike-specific TCR was mapped to the spike region that the TCR reacted to and assigned to either a CD4 or a CD8 class. Log10-transformed breadth and depth values were compared by one-way ANOVA with Sidak's multiple comparisons tests. The table was pulled from immuneACCESS by TCRdb, which kept in-frame rearrangements only. Such tables lose some clones; where checked, under half of the loss comes from unresolved V genes, and the rest has no known cause. Clonal size and the V and J genes are those of that table, whereas D and trimming came from the DNA. In all, the sample holds about 150,000 clones, and 89% of those were seen once. Clones ranked in the top ten supply 5% to 5.5% of the sample.

The time point label corresponds to: baseline before first vaccination. Vaccinee samples were obtained from the UK trials COV001 and COV002, which included a single-blind randomized controlled phase 2/3 trial of AZD1222 (ChAdOx1 nCoV-19) in healthy adults. For TCRbeta chain sequencing, PBMC samples were collected from trial participants at day 0 and at day 28 after the second dose. According to the germline V gene (reference sequence), CDR1 reads SGHNT and CDR2 reads YYREEE. From cysteine to phenylalanine, the CDR3 is 16 amino acids long. Only the CDR3 portion is preserved as DNA: 48 bases, with reading frame beginning at the first base. V is trimmed back by 4 bases and J by 3 bases, and the junction contains 11 bases that no gene match accounts for. Turning to this clone: Its antigen is still unknown. No base quality values were provided; no much bigger clone lies one nucleotide off.

Rearrangement joined TRBV5-4 to TRBJ2-5; 8 bases in between match TRBD2. This receptor was taken from an adult in good health. The sequencing here drew on peripheral blood, taken on day 0 of AZD1222 vaccination. The sequenced DNA: TGTGCCAGCAGCGGCGGGGGTAGCGGGGTGAAAGAGACCCAGTACTTC. This codes for CASSGGGSGVKETQYF. When the CDR3 is completed using the reference TRBV5-4 and TRBJ2-5 genes on either side, the full variable domain is ETGVTQSPTHLIKTRGQQVTLRCSSQSGHNTVSWYQQALGQGPQFIFQYYREEENGRGNFPPRFSGLQFPNYSSELNVNALELDDSALYLCASSGGGSGVKETQYFGPGTRLLVL.